This T cell receptor (beta chain) originates from a study of cytomegalovirus exposure and HLA in healthy donors. Findings and caveats of the study: Among TCR sequences, most were rare, though some public TCRs appeared in many donors. Specific recognition of CMV antigens was confirmed in vitro for a few chains (all CMV-associated). Reports described diagnosis of cytomegalovirus status by the classifier as highly specific and sensitive.

The germline V gene has CDR1 MDHEN and CDR2 SYDVKM. Trimming took 5 bases from V and 0 from J; bases not matched to a gene: 12. The CDR3 covers 17 residues. Comments on this clone: Its antigen is as yet unknown.

The method was immunoSEQ multiplex PCR; TCRdb's version includes in-frame clones alone and lacks a portion of them. The sample records fewer than 150,000 clones, about 91% being singletons. The material sequenced was PBMCs. This receptor was taken from a man younger than 35 in good health and CMV-seronegative. The chain recombines TRBV28 with TRBJ2-7; TRBD1 matches at 8 bases. For the CDR3, the DNA is TGTGCCAGCAGTCAAAACCCCCGGGACAGGAGCTCCTACGAGCAGTACTTC. As protein: CASSQNPRDRSSYEQYF. The complete variable domain, with remaining parts taken from reference TRBV28 and TRBJ2-7, reads DVKVTQSSRYLVKRTGEKVFLECVQDMDHENMFWYRQDPGLGLRLIYFSYDVKMKEKGDIPEGYSVSREKKERFSLILESASTNQTSMYLCASSQNPRDRSSYEQYFGPGTRLTVT.